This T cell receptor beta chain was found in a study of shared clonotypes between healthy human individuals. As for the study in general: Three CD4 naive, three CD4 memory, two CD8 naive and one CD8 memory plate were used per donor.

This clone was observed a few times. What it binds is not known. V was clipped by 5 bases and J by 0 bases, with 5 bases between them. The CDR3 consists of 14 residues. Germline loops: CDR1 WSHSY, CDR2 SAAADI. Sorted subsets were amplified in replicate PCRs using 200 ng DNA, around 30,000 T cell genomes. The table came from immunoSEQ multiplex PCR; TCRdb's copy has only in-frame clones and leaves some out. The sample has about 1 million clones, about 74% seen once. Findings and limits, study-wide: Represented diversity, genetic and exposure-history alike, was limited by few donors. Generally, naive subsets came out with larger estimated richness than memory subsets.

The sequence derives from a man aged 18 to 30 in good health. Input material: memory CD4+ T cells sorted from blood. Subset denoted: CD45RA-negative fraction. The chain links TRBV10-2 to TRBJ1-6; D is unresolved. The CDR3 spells CASSIASYNSPLHF. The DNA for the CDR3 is TGCGCCAGCAGTATAGCCTCCTATAATTCACCCCTCCACTTT.